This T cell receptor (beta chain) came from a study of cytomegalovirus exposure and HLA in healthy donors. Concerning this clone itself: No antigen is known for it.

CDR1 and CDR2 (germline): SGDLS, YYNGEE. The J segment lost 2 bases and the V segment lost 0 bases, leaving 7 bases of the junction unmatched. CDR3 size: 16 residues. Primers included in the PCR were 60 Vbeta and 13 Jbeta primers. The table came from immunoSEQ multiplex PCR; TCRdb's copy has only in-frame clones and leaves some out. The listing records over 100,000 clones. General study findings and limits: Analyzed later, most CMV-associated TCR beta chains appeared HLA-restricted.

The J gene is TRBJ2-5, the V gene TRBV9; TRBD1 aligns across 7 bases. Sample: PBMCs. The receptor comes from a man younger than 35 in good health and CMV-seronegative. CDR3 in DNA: TGTGCCAGCAGCGTAGCTGCGGACAGGCTACAAGAGACCCAGTACTTC. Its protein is CASSVAADRLQETQYF.